The TCR beta chain described here comes from a study of T cell responses to AZD1222 COVID-19 vaccine. TCRdb's table, derived via immunoSEQ multiplex PCR, lists solely in-frame clones and lacks some. The repertoire holds 80,000 to 100,000 clones, with over 75% as singletons. This clone was seen only once. The CDR3 contains 19 residues. This chain connects TRBV12-2 to TRBJ1-5. TRBV12-2 is classified as a pseudogene. The material was peripheral blood, obtained on day 0 of AZD1222 vaccination. The receptor was derived from an adult in good health. This chain's CDR3 is CASPNPFRGEFWQREPQHF. In DNA, the CDR3 is TGTGCAAGTCCCAACCCTTTTCGGGGGGAATTCTGGCAGAGGGAGCCCCAGCATTTT.